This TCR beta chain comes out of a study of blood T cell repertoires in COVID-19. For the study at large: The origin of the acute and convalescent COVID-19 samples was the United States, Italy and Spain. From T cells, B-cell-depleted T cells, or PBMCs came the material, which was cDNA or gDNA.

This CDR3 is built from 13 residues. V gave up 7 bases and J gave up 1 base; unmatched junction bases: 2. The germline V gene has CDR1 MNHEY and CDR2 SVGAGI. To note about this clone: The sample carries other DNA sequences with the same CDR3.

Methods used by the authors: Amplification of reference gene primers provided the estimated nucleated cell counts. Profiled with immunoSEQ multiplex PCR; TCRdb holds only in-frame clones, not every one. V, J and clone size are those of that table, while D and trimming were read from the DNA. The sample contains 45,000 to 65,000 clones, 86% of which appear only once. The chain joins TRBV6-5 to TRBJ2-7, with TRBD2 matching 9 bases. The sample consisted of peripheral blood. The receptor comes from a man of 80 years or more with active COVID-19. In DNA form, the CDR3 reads TGTGCCAGCAAGCGGGGGGAATCCTACGAGCAGTACTTC. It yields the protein CASKRGESYEQYF.